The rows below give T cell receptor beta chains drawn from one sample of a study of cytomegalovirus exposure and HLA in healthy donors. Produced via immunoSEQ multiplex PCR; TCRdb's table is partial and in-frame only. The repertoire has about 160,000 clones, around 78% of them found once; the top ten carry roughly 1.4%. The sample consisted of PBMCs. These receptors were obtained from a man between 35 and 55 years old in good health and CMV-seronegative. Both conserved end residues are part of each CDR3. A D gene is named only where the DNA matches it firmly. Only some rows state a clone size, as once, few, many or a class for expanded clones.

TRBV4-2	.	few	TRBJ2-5	CASSQDSGTGGETQYF	TGTGCCAGCAGCCAAGACTCCGGGACTGGGGGGGAGACCCAGTACTTC
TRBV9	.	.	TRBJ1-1	CASSIPPDTEAFF	TGTGCCAGCAGCATTCCCCCGGACACTGAAGCTTTCTTT
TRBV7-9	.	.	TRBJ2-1	CASSFLRHREQFF	TGTGCCAGCAGCTTTTTGCGGCACCGGGAGCAGTTCTTC
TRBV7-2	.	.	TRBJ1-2	CASRRDYGYTF	TGTGCCAGCAGGAGGGACTATGGCTACACCTTC
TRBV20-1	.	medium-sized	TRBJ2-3	CSARAADTQYF	TGCAGTGCTCGAGCCGCAGATACGCAGTATTTT
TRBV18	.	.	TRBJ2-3	CASSPQRSSTDTQYF	TGTGCCAGCTCACCACAGCGCTCCAGCACAGATACGCAGTATTTT
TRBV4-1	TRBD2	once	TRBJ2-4	CASSQEFGTTSRNIQYF	TGCGCCAGCAGCCAAGAATTCGGGACTACCAGTCGGAACATTCAGTACTTC
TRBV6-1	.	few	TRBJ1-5	CASSEGAARPQHF	TGTGCCAGCAGTGAGGGGGCAGCGAGGCCCCAGCATTTT
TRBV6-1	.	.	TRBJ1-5	CASSEALIQGCQPQHF	TGTGCCAGCAGTGAAGCGTTAATACAGGGATGTCAGCCCCAGCATTTT
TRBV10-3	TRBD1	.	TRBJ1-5	CAISESRTGYQPQHF	TGTGCCATCAGTGAGTCACGGACAGGGTATCAGCCCCAGCATTTT
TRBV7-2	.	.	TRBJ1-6	CASRLMYSSSYNSPLHF	TGTGCCAGCAGGCTTATGTACTCGAGCTCCTATAATTCACCCCTCCACTTT
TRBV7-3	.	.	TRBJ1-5	CASSLGQNQPQHF	TGTGCCAGCAGCTTAGGACAGAATCAGCCCCAGCATTTT
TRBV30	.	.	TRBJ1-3	CAWSRSHGGNTIYF	TGTGCCTGGAGTCGGTCCCACGGTGGAAACACCATATATTTT
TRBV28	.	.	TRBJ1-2	CASSFSASSDLNYGYTF	TGTGCCAGCAGTTTTTCAGCTAGTTCCGACCTTAACTATGGCTACACCTTC
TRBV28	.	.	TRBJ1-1	CASSPLLSEAFF	TGTGCCAGCAGCCCCCTTTTGTCTGAAGCTTTCTTT
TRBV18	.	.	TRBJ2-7	CASSPLPEEQYF	TGTGCCAGCTCACCCTTGCCAGAAGAGCAGTACTTC
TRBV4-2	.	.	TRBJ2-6	CASSQAPGLSSGANGLTF	TGTGCCAGCAGCCAAGCCCCGGGACTTAGCTCTGGGGCCAACGGCCTGACTTTC
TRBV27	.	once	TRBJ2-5	CASSQQVHQETQYF	TGTGCCAGCAGTCAACAGGTGCACCAAGAGACCCAGTACTTC
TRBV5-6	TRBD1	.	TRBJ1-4	CASSTPDRFNEKLFF	TGTGCCAGCAGCACCCCGGACAGGTTTAATGAAAAACTGTTTTTT
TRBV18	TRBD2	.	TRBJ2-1	CASSPTGLAMIEQFF	TGTGCCAGCTCACCAACGGGACTAGCTATGATTGAGCAGTTCTTC
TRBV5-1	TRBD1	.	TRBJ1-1	CASSLIRDRANEAFF	TGCGCCAGCAGCTTAATCCGGGACAGGGCAAATGAAGCTTTCTTT
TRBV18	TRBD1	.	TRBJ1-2	CASTQGAGYGYTF	TGTGCCAGCACCCAGGGGGCAGGGTATGGCTACACCTTC
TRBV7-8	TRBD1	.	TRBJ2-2	CASSSDRSTGELFF	TGTGCCAGCAGCTCGGACAGGAGCACCGGGGAGCTGTTTTTT
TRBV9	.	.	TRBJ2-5	CASSGSGTTQYF	TGTGCCAGCAGCGGGAGCGGGACAACCCAGTACTTC
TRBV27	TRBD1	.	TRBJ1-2	CASQKDRGQGYTF	TGTGCCAGCCAAAAGGACAGGGGGCAAGGCTACACCTTC
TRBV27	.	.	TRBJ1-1	CASSSILNTEAFF	TGTGCCAGCAGTTCCATCCTGAACACTGAAGCTTTCTTT
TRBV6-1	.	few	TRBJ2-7	CASSDRSGGTREQYF	TGTGCCAGCAGTGACCGGAGTGGGGGGACCCGGGAGCAGTACTTC
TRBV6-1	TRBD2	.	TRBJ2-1	CASSQQAGEGEQFF	TGTGCCAGCAGTCAACAAGCGGGAGAGGGTGAGCAGTTCTTC
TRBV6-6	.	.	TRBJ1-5	CASTKSGFSNQPQHF	TGTGCCAGCACCAAATCGGGGTTTAGCAATCAGCCCCAGCATTTT
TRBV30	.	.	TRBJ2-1	CAWSINNEQFF	TGTGCCTGGAGTATAAACAATGAGCAGTTCTTC
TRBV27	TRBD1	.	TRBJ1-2	CASSKPGQGAYGYTF	TGTGCCAGCAGTAAACCGGGACAGGGGGCCTATGGCTACACCTTC
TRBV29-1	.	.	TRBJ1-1	CSVPGSNTEAFF	TGCAGCGTTCCGGGGTCGAACACTGAAGCTTTCTTT
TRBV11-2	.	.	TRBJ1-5	CASGGGLAFGGNQPQHF	TGTGCCAGCGGAGGAGGGTTGGCCTTCGGAGGCAATCAGCCCCAGCATTTT
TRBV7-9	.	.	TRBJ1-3	CASSLMGGHSGNTIYF	TGTGCCAGCAGCTTAATGGGCGGACACTCTGGAAACACCATATATTTT
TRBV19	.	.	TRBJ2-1	CASSRGGVSSYNEQFF	TGTGCCAGTAGTAGAGGGGGAGTTAGCTCCTACAATGAGCAGTTCTTC
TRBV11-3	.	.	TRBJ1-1	CASSLQGHTEAFF	TGTGCCAGCAGCTTGCAGGGTCACACTGAAGCTTTCTTT
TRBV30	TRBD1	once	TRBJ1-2	CAWAAGQGGWLDYGYTF	TGTGCCTGGGCGGCTGGACAGGGTGGATGGCTTGACTATGGCTACACCTTC
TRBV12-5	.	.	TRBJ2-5	CASGKTGEGVETQYF	TGTGCTAGTGGCAAGACAGGGGAGGGGGTAGAGACCCAGTACTTC
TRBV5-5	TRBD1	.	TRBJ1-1	CASSPFGGQGNTEAFF	TGTGCCAGCAGCCCCTTTGGGGGACAGGGGAACACTGAAGCTTTCTTT
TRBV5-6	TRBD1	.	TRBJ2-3	CASSSATGGTDTQYF	TGTGCCAGCAGCTCGGCCACAGGGGGCACAGATACGCAGTATTTT
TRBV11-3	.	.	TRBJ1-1	CASSFSGTLNTEAFF	TGTGCCAGCAGCTTCTCAGGGACTTTGAACACTGAAGCTTTCTTT
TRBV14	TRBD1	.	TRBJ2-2	CASSPRSGTANTGELFF	TGTGCCAGCAGCCCCCGGTCAGGGACAGCGAACACCGGGGAGCTGTTTTTT
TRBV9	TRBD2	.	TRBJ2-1	CASSVAYLAGGHEQFF	TGTGCCAGCAGCGTAGCCTATCTAGCGGGAGGACATGAGCAGTTCTTC
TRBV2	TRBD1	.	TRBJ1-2	CASSEARGLGGYTF	TGTGCCAGCAGTGAGGCCAGGGGGCTAGGGGGCTACACCTTC
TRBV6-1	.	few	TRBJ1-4	CASLSRDTVNEKLFF	TGTGCCAGCCTAAGCCGGGACACAGTGAATGAAAAACTGTTTTTT
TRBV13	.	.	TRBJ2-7	CASSLGAPQGYYEQYF	TGTGCCAGCAGCTTAGGAGCACCCCAGGGCTACTACGAGCAGTACTTC
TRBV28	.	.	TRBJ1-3	CASSLLGEGNTIYF	TGTGCCAGCAGTTTATTAGGGGAAGGAAACACCATATATTTT
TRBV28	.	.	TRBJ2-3	CASSFEGLLDTQYF	TGTGCCAGCAGTTTCGAGGGCCTACTAGATACGCAGTATTTT
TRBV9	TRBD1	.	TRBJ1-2	CASSTGQGKTYGYTF	TGTGCCAGCAGCACGGGACAGGGGAAGACCTATGGCTACACCTTC
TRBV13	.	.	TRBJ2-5	CASSSRAGYQETQYF	TGTGCCAGCAGCTCCCGGGCGGGGTACCAAGAGACCCAGTACTTC